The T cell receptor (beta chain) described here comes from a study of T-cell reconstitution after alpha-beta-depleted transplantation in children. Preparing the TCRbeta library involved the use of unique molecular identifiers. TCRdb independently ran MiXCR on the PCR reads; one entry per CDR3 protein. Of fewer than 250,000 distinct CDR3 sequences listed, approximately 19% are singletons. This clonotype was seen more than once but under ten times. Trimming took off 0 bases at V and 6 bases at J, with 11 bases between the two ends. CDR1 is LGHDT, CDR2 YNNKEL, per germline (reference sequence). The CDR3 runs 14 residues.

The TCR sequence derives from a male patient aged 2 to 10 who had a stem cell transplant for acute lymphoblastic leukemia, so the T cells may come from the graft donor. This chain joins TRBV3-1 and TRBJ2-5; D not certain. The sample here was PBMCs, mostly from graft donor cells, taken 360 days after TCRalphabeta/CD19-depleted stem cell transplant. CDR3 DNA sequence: TGTGCCAGCAGCCAAGACCTGGGCGACCAGACCCAGTACTTC. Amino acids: CASSQDLGDQTQYF.